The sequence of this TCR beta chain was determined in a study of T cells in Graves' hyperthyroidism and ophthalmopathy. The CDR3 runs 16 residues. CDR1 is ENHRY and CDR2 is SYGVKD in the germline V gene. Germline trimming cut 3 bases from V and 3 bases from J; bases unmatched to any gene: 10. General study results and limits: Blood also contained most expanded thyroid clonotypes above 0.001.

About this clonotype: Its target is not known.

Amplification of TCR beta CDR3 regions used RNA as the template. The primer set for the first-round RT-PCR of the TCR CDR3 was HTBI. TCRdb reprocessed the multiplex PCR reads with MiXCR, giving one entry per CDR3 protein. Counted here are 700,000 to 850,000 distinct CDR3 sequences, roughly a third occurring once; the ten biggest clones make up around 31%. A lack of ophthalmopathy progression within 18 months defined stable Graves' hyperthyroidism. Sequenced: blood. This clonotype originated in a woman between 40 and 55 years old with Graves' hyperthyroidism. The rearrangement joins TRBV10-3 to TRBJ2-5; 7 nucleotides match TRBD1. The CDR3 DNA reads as TGTGCCATCAGTGATCCAATGACGGGACAGAAAGAGACCCAGTACTTC. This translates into CAISDPMTGQKETQYF.